The 25 T cell receptor beta chains below come from one sample, sequenced in a study of CD8 T cells in ankylosing spondylitis listed by TCRdb under 2017. What the work shows at the level of the full study, not this receptor alone: Blood from ankylosing spondylitis patients appeared to be characterized by a TCR beta motif composed of under ten highly homologous amino acid variants.

Receptor amplification or capture employed 5' RACE. The data were produced on an Illumina HiSeq 2500. In-frame beta chains were kept once TCRdb had trimmed the public reads at Q25 with fastp and called clones with MiXCR. Merged by CDR3 protein, the rows form single entries marked with the most common genes and DNA. The sample table lists around 770,000 distinct CDR3 sequences, about 20% of them with a count of one. The top ten clones comprise approximately 18% of the sample. These receptors lack a known antigen. The sample was blood, either unsorted or a sorted T cell fraction (not recorded which). The receptor source for this set is a male donor with ankylosing spondylitis.

This clonotype appeared a few times. J is TRBJ1-3 and V is TRBV20-1; weak D call: TRBD1 (6 bases). The CDR3 extends over 14 amino acids. Per the germline V gene, CDR1 is DFQATT and CDR2 is SNEGSKA (reference sequence). V lost 4 bases, J lost 7 bases, and 17 bases lay in between. The CDR3 here is CSATDGQGRNTIYF. DNA of the CDR3: TGCAGTGCTACGGATGGCCAGGGGAGGAACACCATATATTTT.

This clonotype was seen many times. The chain couples TRBV29-1 to TRBJ1-4; D unresolved. The CDR3 extends over 11 amino acids. Deletions cut 0 bases from V and 9 bases from J, with 5 bases between. Germline V lookup: CDR1 SQVTM, CDR2 ANQGSEA. Here the CDR3 DNA reads TGCAGCGTTGAAGATTACCAAAAACTGTTTTTT. As protein: CSVEDYQKLFF.

This chain connects TRBV29-1 to TRBJ1-2; weak D call: TRBD1 (5 bases). V was clipped by 7 bases and J by 4 bases, with 13 bases between them. This CDR3 contains 12 residues. Germline lookup yields CDR1 SQVTM and CDR2 ANQGSEA. CDR3 DNA sequence: TGCAGCGCCGGGACGGACCTCTATGGCTACACCTTC. Translation gives CSAGTDLYGYTF.

The chain has TRBV7-2 and TRBJ2-7; 11 bases line up with TRBD2. Germline V gene data show CDR1 as SGHTA and CDR2 as FQGNSA. V shed 6 bases, J shed 3 bases, and the junction held 7 bases outside the gene matches. The CDR3 length is 15 residues. The CDR3: CASSPRLAGNYEQYF. As DNA, the CDR3 is TGTGCCAGCAGTCCACGACTAGCGGGAAACTACGAGCAGTACTTC.

V usage is TRBV5-1 and J usage is TRBJ1-1; perhaps TRBD1 as D (5 bases). The V and J ends lost 3 bases and 1 base respectively, with 13 bases between them. Germline CDR1 reads SGHRS; CDR2 reads YFSETQ. CDR3 size: 15 residues. The CDR3 is CASSWSSGGNTEAFF. The CDR3 region has the DNA TGCGCCAGCAGCTGGTCATCGGGGGGGAACACTGAAGCTTTCTTT.

This clonotype was seen a handful of times. The genes are TRBV9 and TRBJ2-2; D is perhaps TRBD1 or TRBD2 (5 bases each). CDR1 is SGDLS, CDR2 YYNGEE, per germline. The CDR3 spans 17 residues. Between the trimmed V and J ends, which lost 0 bases and 4 bases, there was a span of 16 bases. The CDR3 coding sequence is TGTGCCAGCAGCGTAGCTGGGGGAATAGCGAGCACCGGGGAGCTGTTTTTT. This codes for CASSVAGGIASTGELFF.

The chain joins TRBV20-1 to TRBJ1-5; D remains unclear. V shed 0 bases and J shed 1 base, with 7 bases lying between them. CDR1 and CDR2 (germline): DFQATT, SNEGSKA (reference sequence). This CDR3 is 14 amino acids long. The CDR3 nucleotides read TGCAGTGCTAGAGAGGGCGAGAGCAATCAGCCCCAGCATTTT. It codes for CSAREGESNQPQHF.

This clonotype was seen a few times. The rearrangement uses TRBV4-1 and TRBJ1-1; no clear D gene. The V gene's germline CDR1 is MGHRA and CDR2 YSYEKL. Trimming left V 7 bases short and J 0 bases short, with 9 bases between. The CDR3 is 13 amino acids. In DNA form, the CDR3 reads TGCGCCAGCACAAAGCTGGTGAACACTGAAGCTTTCTTT. It specifies CASTKLVNTEAFF.

The rearrangement joins TRBV7-2 to TRBJ1-1; no clear D gene. CDR1 and CDR2 from the germline V gene are SGHTA and FQGNSA. V was pared by 1 base and J by 6 bases, with 12 bases between. The CDR3 is 14 residues long. The CDR3 nucleotides read TGTGCCAGCAGCTTAGTTGCCCCCCGGCCTGAAGCTTTCTTT. Translating it yields CASSLVAPRPEAFF.

The chain links TRBV29-1 to TRBJ2-3; 7 bases agree with TRBD1. Trimming took 7 bases from V and 0 from J; bases not matched to a gene: 7. The length of the CDR3 is 14 residues. From germline, CDR1 is SQVTM and CDR2 ANQGSEA. The DNA for the CDR3 is TGCAGCGCCCGACAGGGCACTAGCACAGATACGCAGTATTTT. Residues: CSARQGTSTDTQYF.

The chain recombines TRBV5-1 with TRBJ1-2, with D maybe TRBD1 (5 bases). The V end lost 0 bases, the J end lost 4 bases, and 13 bases lay between the germline ends. Germline V gene sequence: CDR1 SGHRS, CDR2 YFSETQ. The length of the CDR3 is 15 residues. The CDR3 DNA sequence: TGCGCCAGCAGCTTGGATATAGGGGCAGTCTATGGCTACACCTTC. It yields the protein CASSLDIGAVYGYTF.

The V gene is TRBV3-1, the J gene TRBJ2-1; 9 positions agree with TRBD1. V was pared by 2 bases and J by 8 bases, with 4 bases of the junction left unmatched. Germline CDR1 LGHDT, CDR2 YNNKEL (reference sequence). This CDR3 has 14 amino acids. The CDR3 bases are TGTGCCAGCAGCCAATGGGACAGGGAGTATGAGCAGTTCTTC. Encoded protein: CASSQWDREYEQFF.

This clonotype was seen a handful of times. As DNA, the CDR3 is TGTGCCAGTAGCGACAGGTTCTCTAATGAAAAACTGTTTTTT. It codes for CASSDRFSNEKLFF. This chain connects TRBV19 to TRBJ1-4, with D possibly matching TRBD1 (6 bases). Trimming pared 6 bases from V and 3 bases from J, leaving 11 bases between. The length of the CDR3 is 14 residues. CDR1 LNHDA and CDR2 SQIVND come from the germline V gene (reference sequence).

The rearrangement uses TRBV11-2 and TRBJ1-1, with 11 bases fitting TRBD1. The germline V gene encodes CDR1 SGHAT and CDR2 FQNNGV. This CDR3 contains 17 residues. J lost 0 bases, V lost 3 bases, and 6 bases had no gene match. Here the CDR3 reads CASSLGQGVWMNTEAFF. CDR3 nucleotide sequence: TGTGCCAGCAGCTTGGGACAGGGGGTTTGGATGAACACTGAAGCTTTCTTT.

This clonotype has a handful of counts. The chain recombines TRBV11-2 with TRBJ2-1; 8 bases fit TRBD2. V was pared by 5 bases and J by 2 bases, with 8 bases of the junction left unmatched. The CDR3 is 16 amino acids. Germline CDR1 is SGHAT and CDR2 is FQNNGV. CDR3 DNA: TGTGCCAGCAGCCCAATTAGCGGGAACCCCTACAATGAGCAGTTCTTC. Translation gives CASSPISGNPYNEQFF.

In the case of this clonotype: A much larger clone differs by one base, so this may be a read error. The chain employs TRBV6-5 and TRBJ1-1, with 8 bases fitting TRBD1. Trimming at V came to 6 bases and at J to 4 bases, leaving 1 base not matched to a gene. CDR1 is MNHEY, CDR2 SVGAGI, per germline. The length of the CDR3 is 12 residues. CDR3 amino acids: CASSRGPTEAFF. The CDR3 coding sequence is TGTGCCAGCAGCAGGGGGCCCACTGAAGCTTTCTTT.

The chain couples TRBV24-1 to TRBJ1-1, with D maybe TRBD1 (6 bases). With 9 bases removed from V and 5 bases from J, the gap between germline ends came to 15 bases. From germline, CDR1 is KGHDR and CDR2 SFDVKD. The CDR3 sequence is 13 residues long. In DNA form, the CDR3 reads TGTGCCACCTCTGGGGCAGGGGAGACTGAAGCTTTCTTT. It specifies CATSGAGETEAFF.

The rearrangement uses TRBV7-2 and TRBJ2-7; TRBD2 matches at 9 bases. J was trimmed by 0 bases and V by 4 bases; bases with no gene match: 7. Germline CDR1 SGHTA, CDR2 FQGNSA. The CDR3 is 16 residues long. The chain's CDR3 is CASSWGAGGISYEQYF. The DNA for the CDR3 is TGTGCCAGCAGCTGGGGTGCGGGGGGGATCTCCTACGAGCAGTACTTC. The full variable domain, with the rest looked up from reference TRBV7-2 and TRBJ2-7, is GAGVSQSPSNKVTEKGKDVELRCDPISGHTALYWYRQSLGQGLEFLIYFQGNSAPDKSGLPSDRFSAERTGGSVSTLTIQRTQQEDSAVYLCASSWGAGGISYEQYFGPGTRLTVT.

This clonotype came up a few times. The chain carries TRBV5-1 and TRBJ2-7; 9 bases are shared with TRBD1. The junction had 7 bases not matched to a gene; V was cut back by 0 bases and J by 6 bases. This CDR3 spans 15 amino acids. Germline CDR1 reads SGHRS; CDR2 reads YFSETQ. The CDR3 here is CASSLDRGRLVEQYF. DNA of the CDR3: TGCGCCAGCAGCTTGGACAGGGGGCGATTAGTCGAGCAGTACTTC.

The genes are TRBV5-5 and TRBJ2-7; the match to TRBD2 covers 9 bases. The junction had 9 bases not matched to a gene; V was cut back by 3 bases and J by 2 bases. Germline V gene data show CDR1 as SGHKS and CDR2 as YYEKEE (reference sequence). This CDR3 is built from 16 residues. CDR3 coding DNA: TGTGCCAGCAGCTCGTTTCTAGCGGGAAACACCTACGAGCAGTACTTC. This translates into CASSSFLAGNTYEQYF.

The rearrangement joins TRBV25-1 to TRBJ2-1; possibly TRBD1 for D (6 bases). The V and J ends lost 2 bases and 2 bases respectively, with 13 bases between them. The CDR3 loop spans 16 amino acids. Germline V gene data show CDR1 as MGHDK and CDR2 as SYGVNS. CDR3 sequence: CASSEHRAGTYNEQFF. CDR3 coding DNA: TGTGCCAGCAGTGAACACAGGGCGGGTACCTACAATGAGCAGTTCTTC.

The chain links TRBV7-9 to TRBJ2-5, with 12 bases fitting TRBD2. This CDR3 region has 15 residues. V was pared by 1 base and J by 5 bases, with 2 bases of the junction left unmatched. Germline V CDR1 and CDR2: SEHNR, FQNEAQ (reference sequence). The CDR3 nucleotides read TGTGCCAGCAGCTTAGTCGGGACTAGCGGGGAGACCCAGTACTTC. Its protein product is CASSLVGTSGETQYF.

This clonotype was recorded a few times. The rearrangement joins TRBV6-1 to TRBJ1-1, with D unclear. The CDR3 length is 13 residues. Trimming removed 4 bases from V and 1 base from J, with 7 bases in between. Germline values: CDR1 MNHNS, CDR2 SASEGT. CDR3 protein: CASSVRENTEAFF. Here the CDR3 DNA reads TGTGCCAGCAGTGTCCGGGAGAACACTGAAGCTTTCTTT.

The V gene is TRBV12-3 or TRBV12-4, the J gene TRBJ2-1; tentative D call: TRBD2 (5 bases). V was shortened by 7 bases and J by 10 bases, with 14 bases between the two germline ends. The CDR3 sequence is 12 residues long. CDR3 DNA: TGTGCCAGCAAATTCGGGGTGGGCGAGCAGTTCTTC. Translation: CASKFGVGEQFF.

This clonotype was recorded many times. The chain recombines TRBV5-1 with TRBJ2-7, with 9 bases lining up with TRBD1. The CDR3 loop spans 15 amino acids. Germline V lookup: CDR1 SGHRS, CDR2 YFSETQ. Losses at the gene ends were 3 bases for V and 4 bases for J; bases not matched to a gene: 8. CDR3 sequence (DNA): TGCGCCAGCAGCTCGGCCGGACAGGGGTCGTACGAGCAGTACTTC. This translates into CASSSAGQGSYEQYF.